The 19 T cell receptor beta chains below were found in one sample sequenced in a study of blood T cell repertoires in COVID-19. The repertoire was sequenced with immunoSEQ multiplex PCR; TCRdb's copy has only in-frame clones and lacks some. The sample shows 150,000 to 200,000 clones, about 80% of them seen only once. The sample comprised peripheral blood. These receptors originate from a human donor with acute or convalescent COVID-19. The donor label of this sample is uncertain.

The rearrangement uses TRBV2 and TRBJ1-2; a possible D gene is TRBD1 (6 bases). Germline V gene data show CDR1 as SNHLY and CDR2 as FYNNEI. The germline V and J ends were trimmed by 2 bases and 5 bases, with 9 bases remaining between them. The CDR3 extends over 13 amino acids. The DNA for the CDR3 is TGTGCCAGCAGTGAACAGGGGAATTATGGCTACACCTTC. Protein product: CASSEQGNYGYTF.

The genes are TRBV7-9 and TRBJ1-4; D perhaps matches TRBD1 (6 bases). The CDR3 runs 14 residues. The V and J ends lost 4 bases and 5 bases respectively, with 11 bases between them. Looked up from germline, CDR1 is SEHNR and CDR2 is FQNEAQ (reference sequence). Written as DNA, the CDR3 is TGTGCCAGCAGCTCGGACAGACCGAATGAAAAACTGTTTTTT. Residues: CASSSDRPNEKLFF.

J is TRBJ2-2 and V is TRBV7-3; TRBD1 might be the D (6 bases). Trimming removed 2 bases from V and 4 bases from J, with 11 bases in between. The germline gives CDR1 SGHTA, CDR2 FQGTGA. The CDR3 covers 15 residues. The CDR3 is CASSLAARGTGELFF. CDR3 DNA sequence: TGTGCCAGCAGCTTAGCGGCCAGGGGCACCGGGGAGCTGTTTTTT.

The rearrangement uses TRBV5-1 and TRBJ2-3, with 12 nucleotides matching TRBD2. Germline V gene sequence: CDR1 SGHRS, CDR2 YFSETQ. The V gene end was trimmed by 4 bases and the J gene end by 3 bases; junction bases not matched to a gene: 3. The CDR3 spans 15 residues. The CDR3 spells CASSLAGGRTDTQYF. DNA of the CDR3: TGCGCCAGCAGCCTAGCGGGAGGGAGGACAGATACGCAGTATTTT. Complete variable domain (other parts from reference TRBV5-1 and TRBJ2-3): KAGVTQTPRYLIKTRGQQVTLSCSPISGHRSVSWYQQTPGQGLQFLFEYFSETQRNKGNFPGRFSGRQFSNSRSEMNVSTLELGDSALYLCASSLAGGRTDTQYFGPGTRLTVL.

This clone turned up a few times. This rearrangement joins TRBV29-1 to TRBJ2-1, with 10 bases identical to TRBD2. Germline V gene sequence: CDR1 SQVTM, CDR2 ANQGSEA. Trimming cost V 6 bases and J 7 bases; bases outside gene matches: 6. This CDR3 has 13 amino acids. In DNA, the CDR3 is TGCAGCGTGGCCTCTAGCGGGGGTAATGAGCAGTTCTTC. It specifies CSVASSGGNEQFF.

The gene calls are TRBV5-4 and TRBJ2-1; 7 positions agree with TRBD2. Germline V gene sequence: CDR1 SGHNT, CDR2 YYREEE (reference sequence). V dropped 8 bases and J dropped 5; count of bases not matched to a gene: 13. The CDR3 spans 15 residues. The CDR3 DNA follows: TGTGCCAGTTCAATCAGGCGGGAGCCCCACAATGAGCAGTTCTTC. Amino acids: CASSIRREPHNEQFF.

This clone occurred a few times. The chain has TRBV30 and TRBJ1-4; weak D call: TRBD1 (5 bases). Looked up from germline, CDR1 is GTSNPN and CDR2 is SVGIG (reference sequence). The length of the CDR3 is 15 residues. With 0 bases removed from V and 0 bases from J, the gap between germline ends came to 8 bases. DNA of the CDR3: TGTGCCTGGAGTGTCCAGGGTCCAACTAATGAAAAACTGTTTTTT. Encoded protein: CAWSVQGPTNEKLFF.

The chain links TRBV23-1 to TRBJ1-1, with D uncertain. Being an ORF, TRBV23-1 has a function that is uncertain. V lost 1 base and J lost 7, with 4 bases in between. The CDR3 length is 11 residues. CDR3 bases: TGCGCCAGCAGTCAATGCGGTGAAGCTTTCTTT. Its translation is CASSQCGEAFF.

The CDR3 nucleotides read TGTGCCAGCAGCTCAACAGGGGACTATGGCTACACCTTC. Protein product: CASSSTGDYGYTF. The chain joins TRBV11-2 to TRBJ1-2, with TRBD1 identical over 7 bases. Germline V lookup: CDR1 SGHAT, CDR2 FQNNGV. Germline trimming cut 4 bases from V and 3 bases from J; bases unmatched to any gene: 2. The CDR3 extends over 13 amino acids. The variable domain in full, completed from reference TRBV11-2 and TRBJ1-2, reads EAGVAQSPRYKIIEKRQSVAFWCNPISGHATLYWYQQILGQGPKLLIQFQNNGVVDDSQLPKDRFSAERLKGVDSTLKIQPAKLEDSAVYLCASSSTGDYGYTFGSGTRLTVV.

J is TRBJ2-7 and V is TRBV3-1 (or the pseudogene TRBV3-2), with TRBD2 matching 13 bases. The CDR3 totals 15 residues. Trimming took 7 bases from V and 3 from J; bases not matched to a gene: 6. Per the germline V gene, CDR1 is LGHDT and CDR2 is YNNKEL (reference sequence). CDR3 loop: CASTVGLAGVYEQYF. CDR3 coding DNA: TGTGCCAGCACCGTCGGACTAGCGGGGGTCTACGAGCAGTACTTC.

This chain connects TRBV30 to TRBJ2-3; 7 bases map to TRBD1. This CDR3 comprises 13 residues. Germline values: CDR1 GTSNPN, CDR2 SVGIG (reference sequence). The V segment lost 5 bases and the J segment 2 bases; nucleotides outside the gene matches: 4. CDR3 in amino acids: CAWSTGHTDTQYF. In DNA form, the CDR3 reads TGTGCCTGGTCGACAGGGCACACAGATACGCAGTATTTT.

The chain uses TRBV28 and TRBJ1-4, with D possibly being TRBD1 (5 bases). V lost 9 bases to trimming and J lost 0 bases, with 20 bases between them. This CDR3 has 17 amino acids. The germline CDR1 and CDR2 sequences are MDHEN and SYDVKM. CDR3 sequence reads: CARNEVQGLATNEKLFF. CDR3 coding DNA: TGTGCCAGGAACGAGGTGCAGGGACTTGCAACTAATGAAAAACTGTTTTTT.

The rearrangement uses TRBV5-6 and TRBJ2-2; D unresolved. Germline V gene sequence: CDR1 SGHDT, CDR2 YYEEEE. The CDR3 sequence is 14 residues long. V was shortened by 0 bases and J by 2 bases, with 5 bases between the two germline ends. The CDR3 DNA is TGTGCCAGCAGCTTGGCCCTAAACACCGGGGAGCTGTTTTTT. It encodes CASSLALNTGELFF.

This clone was observed a handful of times. This chain connects TRBV18 to TRBJ2-3; 10 positions match TRBD1. The CDR3 sequence is 15 residues long. The germline CDR1 and CDR2 sequences are KGHSH and LQKENI. J lost 3 bases, V lost 3 bases, and 3 bases had no gene match. CDR3 nucleotides: TGTGCCAGCTCACCGGGACAGGGGAATACAGATACGCAGTATTTT. It specifies CASSPGQGNTDTQYF.

The V gene is TRBV3-1 (or the pseudogene TRBV3-2), the J gene TRBJ2-7; 12 bases are a match to TRBD1. The CDR3 consists of 15 residues. CDR1 and CDR2 (germline): LGHDT, YNNKEL (reference sequence). Germline trimming cut 7 bases from V and 5 bases from J; bases unmatched to any gene: 9. The CDR3 sequence: CASTQGQGAWDEQYF. CDR3 DNA: TGTGCCAGCACCCAGGGACAGGGGGCTTGGGACGAGCAGTACTTC.

V and J are TRBV7-9 and TRBJ2-3; 15 bases are shared with TRBD2. Germline V gene lookup returns CDR1 SEHNR and CDR2 FQNEAQ (reference sequence). V was clipped by 3 bases and J by 1 base; unmatched bases: 8. This CDR3 has 19 amino acids. The CDR3 bases are TGTGCCAGCAGCTTCGGGTGGGGACTAGCGGGGGGCCGCACAGATACGCAGTATTTT. Amino acid sequence: CASSFGWGLAGGRTDTQYF.

This clone occurred once. V usage is TRBV7-9 and J usage is TRBJ1-2; D unclear. The CDR3 extends over 14 amino acids. V dropped 4 bases and J dropped 1 base, with 10 bases sitting between them. Germline CDR1 reads SEHNR; CDR2 reads FQNEAQ (reference sequence). The CDR3 region has the DNA TGTGCCAGCAGCTCGAGGTCCGTTAACTATGGCTACACCTTC. It codes for CASSSRSVNYGYTF.

The rearrangement joins TRBV5-4 to TRBJ2-2; 15 nucleotides align to TRBD2. The germline gives CDR1 SGHNT, CDR2 YYREEE (reference sequence). This CDR3 has 17 residues. Trimming took 4 bases from V and 5 from J; bases not matched to a gene: 6. CDR3 protein: CASSAGTSGGITGELFF. In DNA, the CDR3 is TGTGCCAGCAGCGCCGGGACTAGCGGGGGGATTACCGGGGAGCTGTTTTTT.

This clone has only a few counts. The chain joins TRBV11-2 to TRBJ1-2; maybe TRBD1 (6 bases). Germline CDR1 is SGHAT and CDR2 is FQNNGV. Trimming took 5 bases from V and 2 from J, leaving 12 bases between them. The CDR3 sequence is 14 residues long. CDR3 loop: CASSPWTENYGYTF. The CDR3 DNA follows: TGTGCCAGCAGCCCCTGGACAGAGAACTATGGCTACACCTTC. The entire variable domain, with the rest obtained from reference TRBV11-2 and TRBJ1-2, is as follows: EAGVAQSPRYKIIEKRQSVAFWCNPISGHATLYWYQQILGQGPKLLIQFQNNGVVDDSQLPKDRFSAERLKGVDSTLKIQPAKLEDSAVYLCASSPWTENYGYTFGSGTRLTVV.